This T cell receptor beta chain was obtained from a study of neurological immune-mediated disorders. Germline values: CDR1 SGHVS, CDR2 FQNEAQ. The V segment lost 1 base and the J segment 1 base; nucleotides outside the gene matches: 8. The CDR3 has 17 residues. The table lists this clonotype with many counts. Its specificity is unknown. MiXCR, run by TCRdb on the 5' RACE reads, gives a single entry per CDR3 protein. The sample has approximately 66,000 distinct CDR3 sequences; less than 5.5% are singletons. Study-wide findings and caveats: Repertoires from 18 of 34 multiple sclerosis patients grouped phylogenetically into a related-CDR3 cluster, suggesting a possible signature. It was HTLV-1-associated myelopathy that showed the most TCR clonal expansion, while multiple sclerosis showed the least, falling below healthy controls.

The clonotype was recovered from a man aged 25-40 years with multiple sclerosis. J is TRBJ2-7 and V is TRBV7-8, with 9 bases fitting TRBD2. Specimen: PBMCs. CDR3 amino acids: CASSLGGVAGVSYEQYF. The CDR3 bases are TGTGCCAGCAGCTTAGGAGGGGTAGCGGGGGTATCCTACGAGCAGTACTTC.